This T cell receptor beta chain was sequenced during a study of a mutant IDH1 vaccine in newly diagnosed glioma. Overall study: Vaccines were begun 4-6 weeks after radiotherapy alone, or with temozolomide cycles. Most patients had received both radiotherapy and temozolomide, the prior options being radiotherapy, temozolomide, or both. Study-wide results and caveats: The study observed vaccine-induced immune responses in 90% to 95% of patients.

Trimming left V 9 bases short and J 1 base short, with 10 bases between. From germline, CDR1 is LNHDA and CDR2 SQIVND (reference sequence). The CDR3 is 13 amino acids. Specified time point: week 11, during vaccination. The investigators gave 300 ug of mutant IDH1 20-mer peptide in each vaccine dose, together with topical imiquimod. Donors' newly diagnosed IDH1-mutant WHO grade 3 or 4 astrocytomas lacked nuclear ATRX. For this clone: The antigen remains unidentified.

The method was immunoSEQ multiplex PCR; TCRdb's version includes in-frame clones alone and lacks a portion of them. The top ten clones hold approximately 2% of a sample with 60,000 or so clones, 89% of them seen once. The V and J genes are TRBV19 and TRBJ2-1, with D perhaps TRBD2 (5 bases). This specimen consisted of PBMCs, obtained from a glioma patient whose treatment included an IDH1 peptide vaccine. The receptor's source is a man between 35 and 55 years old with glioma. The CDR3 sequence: CASSEGSYNEQFF. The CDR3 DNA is TGTGCCAGCTCCGAGGGATCCTACAATGAGCAGTTCTTC.